This T cell receptor (beta chain) was obtained from a study of T cells after yellow fever vaccination. General study findings and limits: Clonotypes shared by both compartments, CD4 and CD8, made up a small share. There was a possibility that FACS-sorted repertoires contained abundant clonotypes contaminating from the bulk population. By day 5 rather than day 15, the secondary response had peaked, though it was weaker.

Researchers made TCR cDNA using 5'RACE template switching, and this step added a universal primer site and UMIs. TCRdb redid the calling of the 5' RACE reads with MiXCR, one entry per CDR3 protein. Here the sample spans 150,000 to 200,000 distinct CDR3 sequences, 9.5% to 12% being singletons. This clonotype has only one observation. Its antigen is unknown. It may be a read error: a sequence one base away is much more abundant. Per germline, CDR1 SGHRS and CDR2 YFSETQ. This CDR3 is built from 14 residues. Sample: CD8+ T cells sorted from PBMCs, taken 15 days after the yellow fever booster vaccination. The clonotype comes from a man between 18 and 29 years old who received the YFV17D yellow fever vaccine. The rearrangement links TRBV5-1 to TRBJ2-3; no firm D call. CDR3 sequence (DNA): TGCGCCAGCTTAGCCCTGGACCGCACAGATATGCAGTATTTT. This gives the protein CASLALDRTDMQYF.